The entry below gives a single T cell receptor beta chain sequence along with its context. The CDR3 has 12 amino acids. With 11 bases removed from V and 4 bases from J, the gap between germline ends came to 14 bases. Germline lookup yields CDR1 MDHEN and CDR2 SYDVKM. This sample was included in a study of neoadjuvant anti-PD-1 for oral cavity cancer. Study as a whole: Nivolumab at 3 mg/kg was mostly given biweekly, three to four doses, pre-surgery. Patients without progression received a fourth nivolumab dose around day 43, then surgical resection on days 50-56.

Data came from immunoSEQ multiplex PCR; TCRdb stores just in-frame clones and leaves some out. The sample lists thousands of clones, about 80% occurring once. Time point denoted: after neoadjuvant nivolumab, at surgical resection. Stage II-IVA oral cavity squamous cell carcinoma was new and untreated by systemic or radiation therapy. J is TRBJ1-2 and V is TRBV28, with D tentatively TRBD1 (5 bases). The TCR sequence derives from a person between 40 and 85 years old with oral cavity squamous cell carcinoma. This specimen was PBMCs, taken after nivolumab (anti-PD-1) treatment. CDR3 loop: CAAGEKGYGYTF. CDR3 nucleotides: TGTGCCGCGGGGGAAAAGGGCTATGGCTACACCTTC.